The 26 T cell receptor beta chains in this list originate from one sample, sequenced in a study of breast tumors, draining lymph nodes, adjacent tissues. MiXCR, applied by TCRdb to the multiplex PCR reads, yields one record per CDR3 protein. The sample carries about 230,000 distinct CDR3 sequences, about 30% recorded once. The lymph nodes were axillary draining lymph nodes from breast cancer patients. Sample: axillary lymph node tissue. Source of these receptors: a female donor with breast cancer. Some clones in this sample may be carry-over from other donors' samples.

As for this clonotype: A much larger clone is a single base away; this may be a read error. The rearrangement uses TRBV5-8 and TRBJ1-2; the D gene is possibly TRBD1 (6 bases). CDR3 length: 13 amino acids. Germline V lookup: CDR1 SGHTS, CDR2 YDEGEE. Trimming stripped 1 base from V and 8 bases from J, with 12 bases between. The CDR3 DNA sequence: TGTGCCAGCAGCTTGTGGGACACGGGCGGCTACACCTTC. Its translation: CASSLWDTGGYTF.

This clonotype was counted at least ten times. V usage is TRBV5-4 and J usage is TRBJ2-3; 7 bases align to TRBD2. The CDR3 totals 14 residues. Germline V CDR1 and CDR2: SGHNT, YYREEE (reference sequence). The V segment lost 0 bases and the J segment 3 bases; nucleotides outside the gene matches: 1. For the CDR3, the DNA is TGTGCCAGCAGCTTGGGGACTAGAACAGATACGCAGTATTTT. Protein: CASSLGTRTDTQYF. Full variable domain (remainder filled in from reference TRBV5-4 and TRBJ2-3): ETGVTQSPTHLIKTRGQQVTLRCSSQSGHNTVSWYQQALGQGPQFIFQYYREEENGRGNFPPRFSGLQFPNYSSELNVNALELDDSALYLCASSLGTRTDTQYFGPGTRLTVL.

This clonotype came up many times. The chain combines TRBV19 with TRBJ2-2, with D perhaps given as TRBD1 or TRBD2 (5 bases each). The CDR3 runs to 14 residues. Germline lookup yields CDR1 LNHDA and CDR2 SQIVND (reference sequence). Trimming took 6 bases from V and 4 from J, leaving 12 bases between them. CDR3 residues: CASSPTGTTGELFF. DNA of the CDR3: TGTGCCAGTAGCCCCACCGGGACCACCGGGGAGCTGTTTTTT. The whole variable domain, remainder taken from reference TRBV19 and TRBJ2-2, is DGGITQSPKYLFRKEGQNVTLSCEQNLNHDAMYWYRQDPGQGLRLIYYSQIVNDFQKGDIAEGYSVSREKKESFPLTVTSAQKNPTAFYLCASSPTGTTGELFFGEGSRLTVL.

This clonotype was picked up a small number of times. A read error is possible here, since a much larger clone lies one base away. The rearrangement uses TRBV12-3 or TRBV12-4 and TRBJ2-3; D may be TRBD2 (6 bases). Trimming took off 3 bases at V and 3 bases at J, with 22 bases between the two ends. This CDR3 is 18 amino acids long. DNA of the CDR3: TGTGCCAGCAGTTTCGTTTTTCCCGGGAGCGGTATTACAGATACGCAGTATTTT. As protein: CASSFVFPGSGITDTQYF.

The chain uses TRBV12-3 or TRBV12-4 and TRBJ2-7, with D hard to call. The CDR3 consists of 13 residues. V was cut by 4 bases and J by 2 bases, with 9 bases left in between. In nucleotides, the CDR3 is TGTGCCAGCAGTTGGGCCCGACCCTACGAGCAGTACTTC. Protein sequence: CASSWARPYEQYF.

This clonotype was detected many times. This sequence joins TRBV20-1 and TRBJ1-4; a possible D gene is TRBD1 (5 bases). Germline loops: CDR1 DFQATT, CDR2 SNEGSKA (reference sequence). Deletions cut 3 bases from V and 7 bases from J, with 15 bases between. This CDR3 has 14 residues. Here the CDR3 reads CSASSVTVVEKLFF. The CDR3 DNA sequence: TGCAGTGCTAGTTCCGTGACAGTCGTTGAAAAACTGTTTTTT.

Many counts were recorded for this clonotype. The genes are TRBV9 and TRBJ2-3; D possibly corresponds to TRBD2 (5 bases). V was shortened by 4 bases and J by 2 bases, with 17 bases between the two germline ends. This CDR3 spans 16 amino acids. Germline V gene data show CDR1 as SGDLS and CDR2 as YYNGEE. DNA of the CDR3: TGTGCCAGCAGCACGGACTGGATTAGAGCCACAGATACGCAGTATTTT. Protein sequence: CASSTDWIRATDTQYF.

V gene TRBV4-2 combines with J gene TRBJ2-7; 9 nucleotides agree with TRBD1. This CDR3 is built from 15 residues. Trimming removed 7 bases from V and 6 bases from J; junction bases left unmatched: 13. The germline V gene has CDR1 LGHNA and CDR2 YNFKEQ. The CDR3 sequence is CASNHLPGQGGEQYF. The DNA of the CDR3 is TGTGCCAGCAACCACCTACCGGGACAGGGCGGCGAGCAGTACTTC.

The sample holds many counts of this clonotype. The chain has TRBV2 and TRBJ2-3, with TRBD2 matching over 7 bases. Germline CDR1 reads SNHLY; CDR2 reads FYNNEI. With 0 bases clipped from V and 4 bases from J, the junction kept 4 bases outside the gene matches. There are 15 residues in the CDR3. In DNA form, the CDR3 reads TGTGCCAGCAGTGAAGCGGGAGGGAGGTCAGATACGCAGTATTTT. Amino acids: CASSEAGGRSDTQYF.

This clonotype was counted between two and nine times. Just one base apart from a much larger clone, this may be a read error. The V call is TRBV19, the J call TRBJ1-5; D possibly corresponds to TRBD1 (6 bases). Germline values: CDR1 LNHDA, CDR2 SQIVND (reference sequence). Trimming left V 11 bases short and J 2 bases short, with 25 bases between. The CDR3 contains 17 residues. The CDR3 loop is CACTPPLSGAGNQPQHF. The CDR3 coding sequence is TGTGCCTGTACCCCCCCCCTCTCAGGGGCGGGCAATCAGCCCCAGCATTTT. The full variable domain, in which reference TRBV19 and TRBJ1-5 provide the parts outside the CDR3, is DGGITQSPKYLFRKEGQNVTLSCEQNLNHDAMYWYRQDPGQGLRLIYYSQIVNDFQKGDIAEGYSVSREKKESFPLTVTSAQKNPTAFYLCACTPPLSGAGNQPQHFGDGTRLSIL.

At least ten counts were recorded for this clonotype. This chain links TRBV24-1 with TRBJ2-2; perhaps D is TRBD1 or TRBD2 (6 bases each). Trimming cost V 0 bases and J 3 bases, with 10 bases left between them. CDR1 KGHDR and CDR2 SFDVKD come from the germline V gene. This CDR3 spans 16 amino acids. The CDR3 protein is CATSDLSGADTGELFF. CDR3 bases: TGTGCCACCAGTGATTTGTCGGGGGCAGACACCGGGGAGCTGTTTTTT.

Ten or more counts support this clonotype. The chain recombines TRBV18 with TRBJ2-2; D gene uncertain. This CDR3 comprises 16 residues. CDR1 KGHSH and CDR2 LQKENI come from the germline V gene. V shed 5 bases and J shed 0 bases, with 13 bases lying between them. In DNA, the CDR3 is TGTGCCAGCTCAGCGACGGATCCATCGAACACCGGGGAGCTGTTTTTT. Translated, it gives CASSATDPSNTGELFF.

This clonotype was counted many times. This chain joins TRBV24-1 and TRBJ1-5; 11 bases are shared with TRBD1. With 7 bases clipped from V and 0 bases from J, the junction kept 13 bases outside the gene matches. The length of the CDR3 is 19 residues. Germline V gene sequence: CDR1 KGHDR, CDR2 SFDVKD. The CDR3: CATRTRLGQGAYSNQPQHF. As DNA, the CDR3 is TGTGCCACCAGGACCCGGTTAGGACAGGGGGCTTATAGCAATCAGCCCCAGCATTTT.

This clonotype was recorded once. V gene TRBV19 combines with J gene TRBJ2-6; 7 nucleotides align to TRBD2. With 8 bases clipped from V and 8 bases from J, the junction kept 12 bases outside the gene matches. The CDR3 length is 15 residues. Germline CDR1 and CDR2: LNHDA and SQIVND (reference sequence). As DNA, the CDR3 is TGTGCCAGTCGTGGGCGGGGAGGGCCTCCCAACGTCCTGACTTTC. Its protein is CASRGRGGPPNVLTF.

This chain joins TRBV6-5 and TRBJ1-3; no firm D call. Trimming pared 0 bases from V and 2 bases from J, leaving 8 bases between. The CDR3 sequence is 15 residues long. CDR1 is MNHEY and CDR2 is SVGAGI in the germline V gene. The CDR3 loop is CASSYSGSPGNTIYF. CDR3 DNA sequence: TGTGCCAGCAGTTACTCGGGCAGTCCTGGAAACACCATATATTTT.

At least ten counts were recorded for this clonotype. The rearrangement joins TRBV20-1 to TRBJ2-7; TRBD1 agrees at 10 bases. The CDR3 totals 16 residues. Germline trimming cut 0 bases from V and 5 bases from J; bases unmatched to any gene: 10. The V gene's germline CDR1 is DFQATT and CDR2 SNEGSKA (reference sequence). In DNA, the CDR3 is TGCAGTGCTAGAGACGCCCGACAGGGGGCGTCGAACGAGCAGTACTTC. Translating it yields CSARDARQGASNEQYF.

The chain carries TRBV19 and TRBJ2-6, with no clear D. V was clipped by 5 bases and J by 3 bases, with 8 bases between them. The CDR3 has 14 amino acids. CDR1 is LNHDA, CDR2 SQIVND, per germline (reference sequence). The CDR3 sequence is CASSSTFGANVLTF. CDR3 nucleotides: TGTGCCAGTAGTTCCACCTTTGGGGCCAACGTCCTGACTTTC.

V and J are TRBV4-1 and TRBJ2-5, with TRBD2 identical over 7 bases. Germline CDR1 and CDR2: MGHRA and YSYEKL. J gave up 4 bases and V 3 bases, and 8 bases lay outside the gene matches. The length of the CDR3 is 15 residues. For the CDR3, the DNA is TGCGCCAGCAGCCACGTTTTTAGCGGGTTAGAGACCCAGTACTTC. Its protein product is CASSHVFSGLETQYF.

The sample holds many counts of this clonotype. CDR3 region: CASSPQDRALYGYTF. In DNA form, the CDR3 reads TGTGCCAGCTCACCCCAAGACAGGGCGCTATATGGCTACACCTTC. This chain links TRBV18 with TRBJ1-2; 7 bases fit TRBD1. V was clipped by 3 bases and J by 5 bases; unmatched bases: 9. Germline values: CDR1 KGHSH, CDR2 LQKENI. The CDR3 contains 15 residues.

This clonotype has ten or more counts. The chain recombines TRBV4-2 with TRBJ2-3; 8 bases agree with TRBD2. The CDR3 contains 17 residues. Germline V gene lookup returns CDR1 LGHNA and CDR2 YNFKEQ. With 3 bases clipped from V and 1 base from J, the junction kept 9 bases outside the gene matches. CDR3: CASSQYGGRTGTDTQYF. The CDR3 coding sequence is TGTGCCAGCAGCCAGTACGGCGGGAGGACGGGCACAGATACGCAGTATTTT.

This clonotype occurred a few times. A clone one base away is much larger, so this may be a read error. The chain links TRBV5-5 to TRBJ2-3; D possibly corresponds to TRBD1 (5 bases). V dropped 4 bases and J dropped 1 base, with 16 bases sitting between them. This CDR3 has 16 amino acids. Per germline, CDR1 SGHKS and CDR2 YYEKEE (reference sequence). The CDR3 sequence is CASSAATAVGTDTQYF. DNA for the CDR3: TGTGCCAGCAGCGCGGCGACAGCAGTAGGCACAGATACGCAGTATTTT.

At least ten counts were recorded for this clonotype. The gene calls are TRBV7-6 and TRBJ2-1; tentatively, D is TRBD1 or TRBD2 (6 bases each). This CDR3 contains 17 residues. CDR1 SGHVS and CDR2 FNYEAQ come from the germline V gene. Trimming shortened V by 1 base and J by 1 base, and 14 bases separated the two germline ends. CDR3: CASSLDPTGRSYNEQFF. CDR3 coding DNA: TGTGCCAGCAGCTTAGATCCAACAGGGAGGTCCTACAATGAGCAGTTCTTC.

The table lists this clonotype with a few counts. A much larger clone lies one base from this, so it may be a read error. CDR3 in amino acids: CASSVQGAANSPPHF. The CDR3 nucleotides read TGTGCCAGCAGCGTACAGGGGGCCGCTAATTCACCCCCCCACTTT. This chain connects TRBV9 to TRBJ1-6; 8 bases align to TRBD1. This CDR3 is 15 amino acids long. CDR1 and CDR2 from the germline V gene are SGDLS and YYNGEE.

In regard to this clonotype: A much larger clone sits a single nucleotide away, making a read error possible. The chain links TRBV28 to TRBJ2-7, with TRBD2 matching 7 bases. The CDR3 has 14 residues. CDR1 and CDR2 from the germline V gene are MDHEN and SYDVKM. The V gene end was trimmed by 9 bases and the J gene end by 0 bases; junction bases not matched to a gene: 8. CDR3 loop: CASTTSVNSYEQYF. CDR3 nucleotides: TGTGCCAGTACCACTAGCGTAAACTCCTACGAGCAGTACTTC.

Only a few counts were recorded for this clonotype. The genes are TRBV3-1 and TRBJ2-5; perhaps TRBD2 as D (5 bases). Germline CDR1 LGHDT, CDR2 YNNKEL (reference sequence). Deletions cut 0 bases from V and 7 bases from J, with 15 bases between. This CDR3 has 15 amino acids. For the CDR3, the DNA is TGTGCCAGCAGCCAAGATGCCCAGCGGCTAGGGACCCAGTACTTC. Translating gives CASSQDAQRLGTQYF.

CDR3 nucleotides: TGCGCCAGCAGCCAAGGAGTTTCTAGCGGGACCGGGGAGCTGTTTTTT. Translating gives CASSQGVSSGTGELFF. This chain links TRBV4-1 with TRBJ2-2; 8 nucleotides align to TRBD2. The CDR3 runs to 16 residues. Per germline, CDR1 MGHRA and CDR2 YSYEKL. J was trimmed by 5 bases and V by 1 base; bases with no gene match: 6.